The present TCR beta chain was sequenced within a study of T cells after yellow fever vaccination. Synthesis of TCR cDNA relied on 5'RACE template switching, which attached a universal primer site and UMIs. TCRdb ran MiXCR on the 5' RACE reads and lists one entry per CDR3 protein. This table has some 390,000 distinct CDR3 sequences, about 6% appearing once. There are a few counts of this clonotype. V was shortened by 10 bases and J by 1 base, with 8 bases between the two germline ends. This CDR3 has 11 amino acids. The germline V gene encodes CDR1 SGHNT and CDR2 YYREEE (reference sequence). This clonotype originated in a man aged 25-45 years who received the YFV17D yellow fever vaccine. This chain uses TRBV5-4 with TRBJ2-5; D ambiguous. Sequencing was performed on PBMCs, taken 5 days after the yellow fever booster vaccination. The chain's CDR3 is CAVRTQETQYF. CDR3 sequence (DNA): TGTGCCGTCCGGACCCAAGAGACCCAGTACTTC.